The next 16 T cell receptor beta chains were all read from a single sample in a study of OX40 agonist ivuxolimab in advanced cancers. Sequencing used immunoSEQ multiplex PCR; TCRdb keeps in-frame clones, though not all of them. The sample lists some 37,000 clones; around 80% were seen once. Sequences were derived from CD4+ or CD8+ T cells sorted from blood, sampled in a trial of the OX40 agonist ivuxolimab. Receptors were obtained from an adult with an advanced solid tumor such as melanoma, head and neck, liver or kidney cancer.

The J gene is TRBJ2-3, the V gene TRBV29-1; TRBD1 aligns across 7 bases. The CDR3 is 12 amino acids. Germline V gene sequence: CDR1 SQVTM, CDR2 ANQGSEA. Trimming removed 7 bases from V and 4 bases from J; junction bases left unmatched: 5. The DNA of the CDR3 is TGCAGCGCTCGACAGGGACCAGATACGCAGTATTTT. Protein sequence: CSARQGPDTQYF.

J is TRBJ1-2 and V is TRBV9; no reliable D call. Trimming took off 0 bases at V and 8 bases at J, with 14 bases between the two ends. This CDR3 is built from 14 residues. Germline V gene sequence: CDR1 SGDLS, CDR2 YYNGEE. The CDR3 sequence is CASSVALGNYGYTF. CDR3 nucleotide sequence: TGTGCCAGCAGCGTAGCTCTCGGGAATTACGGCTACACCTTC.

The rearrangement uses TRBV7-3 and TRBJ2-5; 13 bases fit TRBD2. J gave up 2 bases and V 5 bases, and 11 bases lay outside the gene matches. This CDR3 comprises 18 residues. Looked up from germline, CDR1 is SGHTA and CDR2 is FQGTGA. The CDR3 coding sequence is TGTGCCAGCAGCCCGCGGCCCGTGACTAGCGGGGGGCAAGAGACCCAGTACTTC. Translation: CASSPRPVTSGGQETQYF.

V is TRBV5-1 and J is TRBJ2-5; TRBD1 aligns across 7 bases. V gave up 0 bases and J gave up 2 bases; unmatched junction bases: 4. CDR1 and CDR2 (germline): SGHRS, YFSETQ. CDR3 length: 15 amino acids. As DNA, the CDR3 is TGCGCCAGCAGCTTGGTGCCAGGGGGACAAGAGACCCAGTACTTC. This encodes CASSLVPGGQETQYF.

In DNA form, the CDR3 reads TGTGCCTATAGTCGGGACTCTGGAAACACCATATATTTT. Protein sequence: CAYSRDSGNTIYF. J is TRBJ1-3 and V is TRBV30; no clear D gene. This CDR3 spans 13 amino acids. V lost 7 bases, J lost 0 bases, and 10 bases lay in between. In germline, CDR1 is GTSNPN, CDR2 SVGIG (reference sequence).

CDR3 bases: TGTGCCAGTACTCCAGGGCTTGGCCAGCCCCAGCATTTT. It codes for CASTPGLGQPQHF. The chain combines TRBV19 with TRBJ1-5, with D possibly TRBD1 on 5 matching bases. The CDR3 is made up of 13 amino acids. The germline V and J ends were trimmed by 7 bases and 7 bases, with 14 bases remaining between them. CDR1 LNHDA and CDR2 SQIVND come from the germline V gene (reference sequence).

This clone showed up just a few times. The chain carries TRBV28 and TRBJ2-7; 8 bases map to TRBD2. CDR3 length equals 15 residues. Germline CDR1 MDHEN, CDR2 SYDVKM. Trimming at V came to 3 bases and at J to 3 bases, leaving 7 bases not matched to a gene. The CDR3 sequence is CASSFAGGGGYEQYF. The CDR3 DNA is TGTGCCAGCAGTTTCGCGGGAGGAGGGGGCTACGAGCAGTACTTC. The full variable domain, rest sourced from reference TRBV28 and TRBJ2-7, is DVKVTQSSRYLVKRTGEKVFLECVQDMDHENMFWYRQDPGLGLRLIYFSYDVKMKEKGDIPEGYSVSREKKERFSLILESASTNQTSMYLCASSFAGGGGYEQYFGPGTRLTVT.

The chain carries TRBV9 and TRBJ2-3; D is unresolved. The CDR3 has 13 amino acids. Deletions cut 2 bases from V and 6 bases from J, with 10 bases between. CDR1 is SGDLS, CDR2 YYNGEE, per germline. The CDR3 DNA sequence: TGTGCCAGCAGCGTGGGGTCGATGGATACGCAGTATTTT. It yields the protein CASSVGSMDTQYF.

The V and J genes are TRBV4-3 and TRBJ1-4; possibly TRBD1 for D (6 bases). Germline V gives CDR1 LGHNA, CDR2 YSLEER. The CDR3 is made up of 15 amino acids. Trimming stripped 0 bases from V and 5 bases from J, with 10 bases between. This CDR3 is CASSQERQENEKLFF. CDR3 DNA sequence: TGCGCCAGCAGCCAAGAAAGACAGGAAAATGAAAAACTGTTTTTT.

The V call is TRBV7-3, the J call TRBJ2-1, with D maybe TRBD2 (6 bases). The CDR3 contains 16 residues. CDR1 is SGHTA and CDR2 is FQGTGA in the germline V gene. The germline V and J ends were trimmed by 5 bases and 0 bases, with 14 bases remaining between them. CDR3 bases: TGTGCCAGCAGCCAACAAGCGGGCGTCTCCTACAATGAGCAGTTCTTC. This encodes CASSQQAGVSYNEQFF.

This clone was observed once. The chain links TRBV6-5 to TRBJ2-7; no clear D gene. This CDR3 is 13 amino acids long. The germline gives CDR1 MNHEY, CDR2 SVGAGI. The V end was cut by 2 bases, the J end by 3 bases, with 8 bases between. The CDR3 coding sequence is TGTGCCAGCAGTTACCCGACGGACTACGAGCAGTACTTC. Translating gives CASSYPTDYEQYF.

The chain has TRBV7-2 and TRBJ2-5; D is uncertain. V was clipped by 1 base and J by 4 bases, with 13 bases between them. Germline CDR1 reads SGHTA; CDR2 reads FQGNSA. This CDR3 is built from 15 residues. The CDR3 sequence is CASSLVGSRPETQYF. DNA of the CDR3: TGTGCCAGCAGCTTAGTAGGATCCCGTCCAGAGACCCAGTACTTC.

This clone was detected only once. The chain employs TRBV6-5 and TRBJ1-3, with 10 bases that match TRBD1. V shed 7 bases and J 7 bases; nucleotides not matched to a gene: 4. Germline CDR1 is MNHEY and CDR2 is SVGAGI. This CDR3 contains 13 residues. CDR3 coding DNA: TGTGCCAGCATCTGGGACAGGGGTAACACCATATATTTT. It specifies CASIWDRGNTIYF.

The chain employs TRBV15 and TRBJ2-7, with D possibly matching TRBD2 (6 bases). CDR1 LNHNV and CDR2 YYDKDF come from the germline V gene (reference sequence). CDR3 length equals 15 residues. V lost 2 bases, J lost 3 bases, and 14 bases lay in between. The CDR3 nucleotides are TGTGCCACCAGCAGAACAAAGACTAGTTTCTACGAGCAGTACTTC. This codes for CATSRTKTSFYEQYF.

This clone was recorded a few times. As DNA, the CDR3 is TGTGCCAGCAGCCTTGATCTAGGACTTTCACCCCTCCACTTT. This translates into CASSLDLGLSPLHF. The V gene is TRBV14, the J gene TRBJ1-6; D uncertain. Germline lookup yields CDR1 SGHDN and CDR2 FVKESK. The CDR3 covers 14 residues. Trimming stripped 4 bases from V and 9 bases from J, with 13 bases between.

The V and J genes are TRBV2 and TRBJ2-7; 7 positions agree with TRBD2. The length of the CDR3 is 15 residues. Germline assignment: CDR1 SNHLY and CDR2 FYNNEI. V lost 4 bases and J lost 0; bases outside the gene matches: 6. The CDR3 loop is CASSGASGYSYEQYF. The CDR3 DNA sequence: TGTGCCAGCAGTGGGGCTAGCGGTTACTCCTACGAGCAGTACTTC.